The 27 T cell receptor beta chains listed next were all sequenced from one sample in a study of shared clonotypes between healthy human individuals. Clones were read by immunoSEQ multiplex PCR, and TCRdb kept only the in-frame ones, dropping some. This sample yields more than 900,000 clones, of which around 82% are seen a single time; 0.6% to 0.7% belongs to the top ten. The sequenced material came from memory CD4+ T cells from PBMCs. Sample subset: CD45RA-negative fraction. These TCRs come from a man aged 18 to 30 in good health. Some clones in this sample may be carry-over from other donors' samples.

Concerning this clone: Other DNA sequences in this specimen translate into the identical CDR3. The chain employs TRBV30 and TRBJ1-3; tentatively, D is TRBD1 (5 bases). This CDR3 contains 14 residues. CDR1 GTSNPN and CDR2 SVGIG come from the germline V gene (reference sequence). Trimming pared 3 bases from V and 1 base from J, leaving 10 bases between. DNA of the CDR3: TGTGCCTGGAGCGGGGGGTTTTCTGGAAACACCATATATTTT. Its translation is CAWSGGFSGNTIYF.

In DNA form, the CDR3 reads TGTGCCACCCATGGGAGGGGCACTGAAGCTTTCTTT. It specifies CATHGRGTEAFF. J is TRBJ1-1 and V is TRBV6-5; D might be TRBD1 (5 bases). Germline V gene sequence: CDR1 MNHEY, CDR2 SVGAGI. The V end lost 10 bases, the J end lost 4 bases, and 13 bases lay between the germline ends. The CDR3 contains 12 residues.

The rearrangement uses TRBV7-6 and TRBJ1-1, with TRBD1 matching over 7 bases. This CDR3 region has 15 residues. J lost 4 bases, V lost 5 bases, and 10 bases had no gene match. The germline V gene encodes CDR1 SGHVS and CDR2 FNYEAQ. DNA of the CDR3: TGTGCCAGCAGCCCTAGCCGGGACAGTGGCACTGAAGCTTTCTTT. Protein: CASSPSRDSGTEAFF. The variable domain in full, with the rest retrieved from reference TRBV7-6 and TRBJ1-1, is GAGVSQSPRYKVTKRGQDVALRCDPISGHVSLYWYRQALGQGPEFLTYFNYEAQQDKSGLPNDRFSAERPEGSISTLTIQRTEQRDSAMYRCASSPSRDSGTEAFFGQGTRLTVV.

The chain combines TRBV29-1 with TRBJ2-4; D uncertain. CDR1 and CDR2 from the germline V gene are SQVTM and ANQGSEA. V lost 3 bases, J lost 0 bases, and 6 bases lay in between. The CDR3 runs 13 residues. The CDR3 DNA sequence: TGCAGCGTTGAGGAGACAGCCAAAAACATTCAGTACTTC. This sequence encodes CSVEETAKNIQYF.

CDR3 in amino acids: CASSLSGIVYEQYF. The CDR3 coding sequence is TGTGCCAGCAGCTTAAGCGGGATCGTTTACGAGCAGTACTTC. V is TRBV7-8 and J is TRBJ2-7, with 7 nucleotides matching TRBD2. The CDR3 is 14 amino acids. J gave up 4 bases and V 2 bases, and 5 bases lay outside the gene matches. The germline gives CDR1 SGHVS, CDR2 FQNEAQ.

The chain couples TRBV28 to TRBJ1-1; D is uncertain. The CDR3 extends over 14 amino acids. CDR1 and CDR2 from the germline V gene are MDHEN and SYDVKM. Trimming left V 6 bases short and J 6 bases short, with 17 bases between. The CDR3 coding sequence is TGTGCCAGCAGCTCAACCTCTGTCGTCGCTGAAGCTTTCTTT. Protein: CASSSTSVVAEAFF. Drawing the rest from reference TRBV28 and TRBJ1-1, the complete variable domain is DVKVTQSSRYLVKRTGEKVFLECVQDMDHENMFWYRQDPGLGLRLIYFSYDVKMKEKGDIPEGYSVSREKKERFSLILESASTNQTSMYLCASSSTSVVAEAFFGQGTRLTVV.

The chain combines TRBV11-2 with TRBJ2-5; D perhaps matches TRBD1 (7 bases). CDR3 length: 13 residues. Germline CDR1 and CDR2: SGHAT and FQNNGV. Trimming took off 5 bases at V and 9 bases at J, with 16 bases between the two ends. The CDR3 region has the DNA TGTGCCAGCAGCATGGGACAGCCGGGGGCCCAGTACTTC. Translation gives CASSMGQPGAQYF.

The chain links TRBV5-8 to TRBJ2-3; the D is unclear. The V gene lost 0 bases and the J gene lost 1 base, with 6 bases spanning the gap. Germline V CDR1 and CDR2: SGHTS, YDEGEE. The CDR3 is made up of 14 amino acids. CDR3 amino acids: CASSLDQGTDTQYF. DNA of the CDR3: TGTGCCAGCAGCTTGGATCAGGGCACAGATACGCAGTATTTT.

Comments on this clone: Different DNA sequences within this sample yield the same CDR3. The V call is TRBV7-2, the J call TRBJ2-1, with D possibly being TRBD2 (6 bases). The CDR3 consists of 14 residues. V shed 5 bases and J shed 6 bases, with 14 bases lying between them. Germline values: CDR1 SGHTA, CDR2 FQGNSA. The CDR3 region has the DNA TGTGCCAGCAGCCTCGGGACTGGAGTCAATGAGCAGTTCTTC. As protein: CASSLGTGVNEQFF. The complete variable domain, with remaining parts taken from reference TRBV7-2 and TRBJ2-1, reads GAGVSQSPSNKVTEKGKDVELRCDPISGHTALYWYRQSLGQGLEFLIYFQGNSAPDKSGLPSDRFSAERTGGSVSTLTIQRTQQEDSAVYLCASSLGTGVNEQFFGPGTRLTVL.

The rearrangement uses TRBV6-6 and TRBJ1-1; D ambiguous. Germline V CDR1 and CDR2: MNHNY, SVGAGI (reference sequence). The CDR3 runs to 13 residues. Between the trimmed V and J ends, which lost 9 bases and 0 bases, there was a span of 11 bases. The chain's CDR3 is CASMTGMNTEAFF. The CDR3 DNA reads TGTGCCAGTATGACGGGGATGAACACTGAAGCTTTCTTT.

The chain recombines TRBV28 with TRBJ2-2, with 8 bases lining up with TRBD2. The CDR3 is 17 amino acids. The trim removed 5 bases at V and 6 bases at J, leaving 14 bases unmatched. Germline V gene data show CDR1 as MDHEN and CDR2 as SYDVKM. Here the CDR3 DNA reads TGTGCCAGCAGTCCCCTTGGGGCGGGAGGTTTGTCCGGGGAGCTGTTTTTT. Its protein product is CASSPLGAGGLSGELFF.

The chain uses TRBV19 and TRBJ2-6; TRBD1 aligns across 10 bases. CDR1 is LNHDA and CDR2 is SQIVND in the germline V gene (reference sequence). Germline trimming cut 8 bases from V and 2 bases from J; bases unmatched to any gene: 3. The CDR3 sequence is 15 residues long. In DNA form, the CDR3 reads TGTGCCAGTGCGGACAGGGGGGCTGGGGCCAACGTCCTGACTTTC. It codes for CASADRGAGANVLTF.

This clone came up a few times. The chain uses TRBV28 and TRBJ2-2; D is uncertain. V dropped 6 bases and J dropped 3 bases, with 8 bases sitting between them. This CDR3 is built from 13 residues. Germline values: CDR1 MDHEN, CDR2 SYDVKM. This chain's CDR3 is CASSISDTGELFF. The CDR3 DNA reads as TGTGCCAGCAGCATCAGTGACACCGGGGAGCTGTTTTTT.

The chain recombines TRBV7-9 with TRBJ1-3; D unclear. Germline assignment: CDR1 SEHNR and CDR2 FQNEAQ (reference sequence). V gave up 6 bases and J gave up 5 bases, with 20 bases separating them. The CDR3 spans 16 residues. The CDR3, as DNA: TGTGCCAGCAGACCCCAATTGGACGGACGTCGAAACACCATATATTTT. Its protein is CASRPQLDGRRNTIYF.

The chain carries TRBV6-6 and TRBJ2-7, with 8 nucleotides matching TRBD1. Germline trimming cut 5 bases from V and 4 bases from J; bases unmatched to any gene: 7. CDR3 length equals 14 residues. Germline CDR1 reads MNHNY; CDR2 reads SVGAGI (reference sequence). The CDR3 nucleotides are TGTGCCAGCAGTCCCTCGGGACAGGCTTACGAGCAGTACTTC. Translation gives CASSPSGQAYEQYF.

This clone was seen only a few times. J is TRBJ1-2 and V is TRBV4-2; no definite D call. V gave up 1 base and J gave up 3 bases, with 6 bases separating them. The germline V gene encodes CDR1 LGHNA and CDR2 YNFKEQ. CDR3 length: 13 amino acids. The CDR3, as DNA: TGTGCCAGCAGCCAAGGCCAGGACTATGGCTACACCTTC. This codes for CASSQGQDYGYTF.

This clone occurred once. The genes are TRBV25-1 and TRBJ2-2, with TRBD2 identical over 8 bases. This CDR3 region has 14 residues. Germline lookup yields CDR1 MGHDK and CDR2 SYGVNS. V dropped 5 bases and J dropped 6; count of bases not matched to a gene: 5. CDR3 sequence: CASSHHGRAGELFF. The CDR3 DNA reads TGTGCCAGCAGTCACCACGGGAGGGCCGGGGAGCTGTTTTTT. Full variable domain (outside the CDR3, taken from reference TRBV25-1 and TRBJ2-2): EADIYQTPRYLVIGTGKKITLECSQTMGHDKMYWYQQDPGMELHLIHYSYGVNSTEKGDLSSESTVSRIRTEHFPLTLESARPSHTSQYLCASSHHGRAGELFFGEGSRLTVL.

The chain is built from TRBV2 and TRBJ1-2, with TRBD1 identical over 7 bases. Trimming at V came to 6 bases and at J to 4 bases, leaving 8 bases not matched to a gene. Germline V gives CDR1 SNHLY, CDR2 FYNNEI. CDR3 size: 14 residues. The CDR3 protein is CASRDRTGLYGYTF. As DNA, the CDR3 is TGTGCCAGCAGGGATCGGACAGGCCTCTATGGCTACACCTTC.

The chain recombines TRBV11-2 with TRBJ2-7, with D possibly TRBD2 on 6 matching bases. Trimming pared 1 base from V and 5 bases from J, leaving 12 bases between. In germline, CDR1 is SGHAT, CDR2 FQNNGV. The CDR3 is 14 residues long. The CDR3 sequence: CASSLGTGVDEQYF. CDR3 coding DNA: TGTGCCAGCAGCTTAGGGACGGGGGTCGACGAGCAGTACTTC.

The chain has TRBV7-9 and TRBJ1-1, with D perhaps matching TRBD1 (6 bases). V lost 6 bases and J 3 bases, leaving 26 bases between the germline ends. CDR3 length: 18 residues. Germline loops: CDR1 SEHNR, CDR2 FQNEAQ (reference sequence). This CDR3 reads CASRSDGGTYPEDTEAFF. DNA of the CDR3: TGTGCCAGCAGGTCCGACGGGGGGACATACCCAGAGGACACTGAAGCTTTCTTT.

The CDR3 here is CASSLGLQPYNEQFF. Here the CDR3 DNA reads TGTGCCAGCAGCTTGGGACTCCAACCCTACAATGAGCAGTTCTTC. This chain connects TRBV7-2 to TRBJ2-1; TRBD2 is a possible D gene (6 bases). Trimming took off 3 bases at V and 2 bases at J, with 11 bases between the two ends. CDR3 size: 15 residues. Germline lookup yields CDR1 SGHTA and CDR2 FQGNSA. Filled out from reference TRBV7-2 and TRBJ2-1, the complete variable domain reads GAGVSQSPSNKVTEKGKDVELRCDPISGHTALYWYRQSLGQGLEFLIYFQGNSAPDKSGLPSDRFSAERTGGSVSTLTIQRTQQEDSAVYLCASSLGLQPYNEQFFGPGTRLTVL.

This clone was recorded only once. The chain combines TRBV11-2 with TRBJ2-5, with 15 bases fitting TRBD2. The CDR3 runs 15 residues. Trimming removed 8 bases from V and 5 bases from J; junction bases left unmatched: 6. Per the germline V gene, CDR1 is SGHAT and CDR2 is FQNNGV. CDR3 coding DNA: TGTGCCAGCGGGGGACTAGCGGGAGGATGGGAGACCCAGTACTTC. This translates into CASGGLAGGWETQYF.

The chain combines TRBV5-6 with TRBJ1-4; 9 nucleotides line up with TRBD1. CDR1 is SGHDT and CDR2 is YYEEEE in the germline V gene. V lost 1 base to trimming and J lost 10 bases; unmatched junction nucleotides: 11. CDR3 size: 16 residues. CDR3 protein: CASSLLQGQGEGKLFF. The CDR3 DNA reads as TGTGCCAGCAGCTTGTTACAGGGACAGGGAGAAGGAAAACTGTTTTTT. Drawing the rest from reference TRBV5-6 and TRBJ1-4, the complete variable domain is DAGVTQSPTHLIKTRGQQVTLRCSPKSGHDTVSWYQQALGQGPQFIFQYYEEEERQRGNFPDRFSGHQFPNYSSELNVNALLLGDSALYLCASSLLQGQGEGKLFFGSGTQLSVL.

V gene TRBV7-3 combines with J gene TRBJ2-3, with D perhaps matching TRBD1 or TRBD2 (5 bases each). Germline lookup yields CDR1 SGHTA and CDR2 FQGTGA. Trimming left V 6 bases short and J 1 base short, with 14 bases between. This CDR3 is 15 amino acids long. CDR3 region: CASSPRGARTDTQYF. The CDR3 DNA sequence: TGTGCCAGCAGTCCCCGGGGCGCCCGCACAGATACGCAGTATTTT.

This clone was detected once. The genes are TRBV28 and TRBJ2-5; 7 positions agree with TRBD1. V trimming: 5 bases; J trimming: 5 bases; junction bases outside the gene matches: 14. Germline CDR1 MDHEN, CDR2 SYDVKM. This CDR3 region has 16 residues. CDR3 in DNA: TGTGCCAGCAGTATGGGGCTTCCGGGACAGCATGAGACCCAGTACTTC. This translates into CASSMGLPGQHETQYF.

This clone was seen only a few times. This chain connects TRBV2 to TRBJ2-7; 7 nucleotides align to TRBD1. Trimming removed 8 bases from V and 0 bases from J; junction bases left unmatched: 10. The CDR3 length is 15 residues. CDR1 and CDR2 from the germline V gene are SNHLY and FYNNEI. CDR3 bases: TGTGCCAGCTTCCTTCCGGGACAGCCCTCCTACGAGCAGTACTTC. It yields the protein CASFLPGQPSYEQYF. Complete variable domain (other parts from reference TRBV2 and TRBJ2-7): EPEVTQTPSHQVTQMGQEVILRCVPISNHLYFYWYRQILGQKVEFLVSFYNNEISEKSEIFDDQFSVERPDGSNFTLKIRSTKLEDSAMYFCASFLPGQPSYEQYFGPGTRLTVT.

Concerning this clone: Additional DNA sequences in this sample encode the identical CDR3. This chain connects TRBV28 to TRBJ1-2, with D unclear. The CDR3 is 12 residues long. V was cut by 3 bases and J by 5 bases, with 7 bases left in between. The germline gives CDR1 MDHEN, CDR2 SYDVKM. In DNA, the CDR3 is TGTGCCAGCAGTTTGCCCGGTTATGGCTACACCTTC. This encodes CASSLPGYGYTF.